The 7 T cell receptor beta chains listed next were all sequenced from one sample in a study of identifying expanded T cells in peripheral blood. Using immunoSEQ multiplex PCR, the repertoire was profiled, and TCRdb retains in-frame clones only, with some absent. Of approximately 120,000 clones in the sample, less than 90% are singletons; the top ten hold just under 8.5%. Material: blood. The receptor set was obtained from a person between 18 and 69 years old in good health.

This chain links TRBV18 with TRBJ2-1; the D gene is possibly TRBD2 (5 bases). Germline loops: CDR1 KGHSH, CDR2 LQKENI. Between the trimmed V and J ends, which lost 5 bases and 8 bases, there was a span of 19 bases. This CDR3 has 15 amino acids. Written as DNA, the CDR3 is TGTGCCAGCTCATTTGCCCCGGGCCTGGAGGATGAGCAGTTCTTC. Translating it yields CASSFAPGLEDEQFF.

In its sample, this clone was seen a few times. The CDR3 loop reads CATKGLAPRPSTDTQYF. The CDR3 nucleotides read TGTGCCACCAAGGGACTAGCGCCCCGCCCCAGCACAGATACGCAGTATTTT. This chain joins TRBV10-3 and TRBJ2-3; 10 nucleotides match TRBD2. Germline CDR1 ENHRY, CDR2 SYGVKD. The CDR3 extends over 17 amino acids. The junction had 13 bases not matched to a gene; V was cut back by 10 bases and J by 0 bases.

This chain joins TRBV28 and TRBJ1-4, with D possibly matching TRBD1 (6 bases). Per the germline V gene, CDR1 is MDHEN and CDR2 is SYDVKM. The CDR3 extends over 15 amino acids. Trimming removed 3 bases at V and 8 bases at J, with 16 bases between. The CDR3 sequence is CASSFLGGAGEKLFF. The CDR3 nucleotides are TGTGCCAGCAGTTTCCTAGGGGGGGCCGGGGAAAAACTGTTTTTT.

This clone was seen only a few times. V and J are TRBV30 and TRBJ2-7; D is ambiguous. Germline CDR1 is GTSNPN and CDR2 is SVGIG (reference sequence). This CDR3 spans 12 amino acids. V lost 5 bases and J 1 base, leaving 9 bases between the germline ends. CDR3 loop: CAWGPISYEQYF. Here the CDR3 DNA reads TGTGCCTGGGGACCGATATCCTACGAGCAGTACTTC.

The genes are TRBV30 and TRBJ2-2; D gene ambiguous. Trimming removed 0 bases from V and 0 bases from J, with 5 bases in between. Germline V lookup: CDR1 GTSNPN, CDR2 SVGIG (reference sequence). There are 14 residues in the CDR3. This CDR3 is CAWSVLANTGELFF. The CDR3 nucleotides read TGTGCCTGGAGTGTACTTGCGAACACCGGGGAGCTGTTTTTT.

The chain employs TRBV9 and TRBJ2-7, with 9 nucleotides matching TRBD2. J lost 7 bases, V lost 4 bases, and 9 bases had no gene match. CDR3 length: 14 amino acids. The germline V gene has CDR1 SGDLS and CDR2 YYNGEE. The CDR3 sequence is CASSSIAGAMEQYF. CDR3 DNA sequence: TGTGCCAGCAGCTCGATAGCGGGGGCTATGGAGCAGTACTTC.

The V call is TRBV19, the J call TRBJ1-5; TRBD1 matches at 7 bases. Losses at the gene ends were 8 bases for V and 2 bases for J; bases not matched to a gene: 0. Germline values: CDR1 LNHDA, CDR2 SQIVND (reference sequence). This CDR3 spans 12 amino acids. CDR3 nucleotide sequence: TGTGCCAGTGGACAGGGCAATCAGCCCCAGCATTTT. Residues: CASGQGNQPQHF.